The 14 T cell receptor beta chains listed next were all sequenced from one sample in a study of metastatic and nonmetastatic thyroid tumors. All patients reached thyroid surgery having received no treatment beforehand. TCRdb re-analyzed the PCR reads using MiXCR. The data show some 30,000 clones, roughly a fifth seen once. The sample comprised blood. These receptors all come from a female donor with papillary thyroid cancer or a benign thyroid nodule (not recorded which). Some clones in this sample may be carry-over from other donors' samples.

This clone was observed at least ten times. The gene calls are TRBV2 and TRBJ2-2, with D uncertain. Germline V CDR1 and CDR2: SNHLY, FYNNEI. Trimming removed 2 bases at V and 1 base at J, with 5 bases between. The CDR3 loop spans 14 amino acids. CDR3 bases: TGTGCCAGCAGTGAATTACGGAACACCGGGGAGCTGTTTTTT. It yields the protein CASSELRNTGELFF.

On this clone itself: Given a much more abundant clone one base away, this may be a read error. Other DNA variants within this sample encode the same CDR3. The CDR3 DNA follows: TGCAGTGCCAGAGAGGGACTCCCTGGCCATTCACCCCTCCACTTT. Its protein is CSAREGLPGHSPLHF. The chain uses TRBV20-1 and TRBJ1-6, with a weak D call TRBD1 (5 bases). This CDR3 comprises 15 residues. Germline lookup yields CDR1 DFQATT and CDR2 SNEGSKA (reference sequence).

This clone showed up just a few times. J is TRBJ2-7 and V is TRBV6-5; D gene ambiguous. V lost 2 bases, J lost 5 bases, and 10 bases lay in between. Germline V CDR1 and CDR2: MNHEY, SVGAGI. This CDR3 is 13 amino acids long. The CDR3 bases are TGTGCCAGCAGTTACCATCGAGATCACGAGCAGTACTTC. It encodes CASSYHRDHEQYF.

With regard to this clone: An end of the junction differs from the germline gene, which may be a read error. J is TRBJ1-4 and V is TRBV12-3 or TRBV12-4; D is unclear. There are 11 residues in the CDR3. The CDR3 DNA follows: TGTGCCAGCAGTTTTGGTGAAATACTGTTTTTT. Translation: CASSFGEILFF.

This clone was counted a few times. The chain uses TRBV10-3 and TRBJ1-5; no definite D call. Per the germline V gene, CDR1 is ENHRY and CDR2 is SYGVKD. This CDR3 has 16 residues. V dropped 1 base and J dropped 2 bases, with 12 bases sitting between them. In DNA, the CDR3 is TGTGCCATCAGTGAGTTCGTAGGGTCGGGCAATCAGCCCCAGCATTTT. Its protein is CAISEFVGSGNQPQHF.

The V and J genes are TRBV6-6 and TRBJ1-1; 7 bases line up with TRBD1. This CDR3 has 15 residues. Germline values: CDR1 MNHNY, CDR2 SVGAGI (reference sequence). The V segment lost 0 bases and the J segment 6 bases; nucleotides outside the gene matches: 7. The CDR3 region is CASSYSRDSSSEAFF. The CDR3 DNA is TGTGCCAGCAGTTACTCGAGGGACAGTTCATCTGAAGCTTTCTTT.

This clone was seen many times. The same CDR3 is also encoded by other DNA sequences in this sample. The V and J genes are TRBV28 and TRBJ1-2, with D perhaps TRBD1 (6 bases). The CDR3 sequence is 16 residues long. CDR1 MDHEN and CDR2 SYDVKM come from the germline V gene. V lost 4 bases and J lost 4, with 19 bases in between. The CDR3 DNA reads as TGTGCCAGCAGTTCGGCTGTGGGGGGCGCGTCCTATGGCTACACCTTC. Its translation is CASSSAVGGASYGYTF.

The chain carries TRBV6-1 and TRBJ1-3; D is uncertain. Germline loops: CDR1 MNHNS, CDR2 SASEGT. V shed 5 bases and J shed 2 bases, with 13 bases lying between them. There are 15 residues in the CDR3. CDR3 DNA sequence: TGTGCCAGCAGTACCTCGACCAATCCTGGAAACACCATATATTTT. It yields the protein CASSTSTNPGNTIYF.

This clone was recorded a few times. The chain combines TRBV19 with TRBJ2-5; TRBD1 is a possible D gene (6 bases). Germline CDR1 is LNHDA and CDR2 is SQIVND (reference sequence). This CDR3 is 14 amino acids long. V was trimmed by 6 bases and J by 5 bases, leaving 16 bases between them. Here the CDR3 reads CASRDDRIAETQYF. The CDR3 nucleotides read TGTGCCAGTAGAGACGACAGGATAGCGGAGACCCAGTACTTC.

The chain carries TRBV20-1 and TRBJ1-6; no clear D gene. This CDR3 comprises 14 residues. V was cut by 1 base and J by 9 bases, with 13 bases left in between. Germline V gene lookup returns CDR1 DFQATT and CDR2 SNEGSKA (reference sequence). CDR3 amino acids: CSARGAGPTSPLHF. CDR3 bases: TGCAGTGCTAGAGGGGCAGGCCCCACTTCACCCCTCCACTTT.

The sample holds many counts of this clone. The sample carries other DNA sequences with the same CDR3. The rearrangement links TRBV6-1 to TRBJ1-5, with 8 bases matching TRBD1. The CDR3 sequence is 14 residues long. CDR1 and CDR2 (germline): MNHNS, SASEGT. V dropped 2 bases and J dropped 5; count of bases not matched to a gene: 2. The CDR3 nucleotides read TGTGCCAGCAGTGAAAGGGGACAGGATCAGCCCCAGCATTTT. Protein sequence: CASSERGQDQPQHF.

In this sample, this clone turned up a few times. The J gene is TRBJ2-2, the V gene TRBV6-1; D is unclear. Germline V gene lookup returns CDR1 MNHNS and CDR2 SASEGT. Between the trimmed V and J ends, which lost 6 bases and 12 bases, there was a span of 5 bases. The CDR3 is made up of 9 amino acids. The CDR3 nucleotides read TGTGCCAGCAGCGATAAGCTGTTTTTT. Translation gives CASSDKLFF.

The V and J genes are TRBV12-5 and TRBJ1-6; 8 bases are shared with TRBD1. The germline V gene encodes CDR1 LGHNT and CDR2 FRNRAP. The V and J ends lost 6 bases and 7 bases, in that order; junction bases with no gene match: 8. This CDR3 is 15 amino acids long. The CDR3 nucleotides are TGTGCTAGTGGGACAGGGGACGTAGAGAATTCACCCCTCCACTTT. As protein: CASGTGDVENSPLHF.

This clone appeared many times. The chain combines TRBV15 with TRBJ1-1; perhaps TRBD1 as D (5 bases). Looked up from germline, CDR1 is LNHNV and CDR2 is YYDKDF (reference sequence). This CDR3 comprises 17 residues. Deletions cut 0 bases from V and 5 bases from J, with 19 bases between. CDR3 DNA: TGTGCCACCAGCAGAGAAGGGACGGGAACCGTTAGGACTGAAGCTTTCTTT. This sequence encodes CATSREGTGTVRTEAFF.